The source of this T cell receptor (beta chain) is a study of PD-L1 blockade in urothelial cancer (dated by TCRdb to about 2017). With respect to the entire study: Therapy was started at some point between 2013 and 2015 for all patients, and atezolizumab 1,200 mg was administered intravenously every 3 weeks. Patients had an ECOG performance status of 0 or 1 and had received between 0 and 3 prior chemotherapy regimens. Somatic, immune and clinical correlates of response to PD-L1 blockade with atezolizumab in urothelial cancer were the focus of an exploratory multi-omic analysis. Durable clinical benefit meant progression-free survival longer than 6 months, and TCR features were also tested against progression-free and overall survival. Pretreatment blood TCR-seq was available for fewer than 30 patients, at least one posttreatment blood collection was obtained for some 24 patients, and tumor TCR-seq was available for some 24 patients. Whole exome sequencing and RNA sequencing of pretreatment tumors were performed alongside TCR sequencing in the same patients. Twenty-five of 29 patients were identified as males with urothelial cancer of bladder origin, and a prior smoking history was reported by 18 of 29 patients. Blood samples gave a median of 141,255 T cells and 77,000 or so unique TCRs, with a median clonality of 0.080. Durable clinical benefit was achieved by nine patients and was not achieved by 20 patients. Blood samples were analyzed 3 weeks after the start of treatment (second dose) and 6 weeks after the start of treatment. Pretreatment tumor samples, along with matched peripheral blood collected serially before and after atezolizumab treatment, underwent TCR sequencing. Study-wide findings and limitations: Patients with durable benefit showed greater expansion of tumor-associated TCR clones in peripheral blood 3 weeks after starting treatment (n ≈ 22, p = 0.022). Because of the small sample size (n of about 29) and the many exploratory analyses performed, the results are intended to be regarded as hypothesis-generating. A pretreatment peripheral blood TCR clonality below the median was linked to improved progression-free and overall survival.

This specimen's time point label, per the study, means: peripheral blood 6 weeks after treatment start. The cohort included 25 to 35 patients with locally advanced or metastatic urothelial carcinoma who were treated at Memorial Sloan Kettering on a trial protocol. Peripheral blood mononuclear cells were collected from each patient pretreatment and during treatment, giving between 1 and 8 total time points per patient. The Qiagen DNeasy Blood extraction kit was used to purify genomic DNA from total PBMCs and tumor samples. Collected pretreatment and during treatment, PBMCs were isolated and stored as previously described. As to this clone: What this receptor recognizes is not known. Qualities for individual bases were not recorded, and no much larger clone is one base off.

The V and J ends are trimmed by 3 bases and 9 bases, leaving 15 bases between them. The CDR3 covers 14 residues, taking in both the cysteine and the phenylalanine. The only DNA kept is the CDR3, 42 bases in frame from the first base. From a lookup of the germline V gene (reference sequence), CDR1 and CDR2 are LNHDA and SQIVND. Synthetic TCR analog templates were spiked into each PCR so that absolute template abundance could be estimated from read counts. The immunoSEQ assay used bias-controlled V and J gene primers to amplify TCRbeta CDR3 regions from genomic DNA. Sequencing of rearranged TCRbeta segments was performed at approximately 20X coverage. The authors processed their data as follows. Clustering was used to correct sequencing errors, and CDR3s were annotated against IMGT to assign V, D and J genes. Out-of-frame and stop-codon sequences were excluded, and only productive TCRbeta rearrangements were used in downstream analyses. Clonality was computed as one minus Shannon entropy normalized by the log of the number of unique productive sequences. Clones differing between time points or between blood and tumor were identified using Fisher's exact test with Benjamini-Hochberg correction, with an adjusted p below 0.01 applied as the threshold. What TCRdb holds here is the immuneACCESS table cut down to in-frame rearrangements. Part of the clones is not present; checked against another copy, under half of the missing clones reflect an unresolved V gene, and the others are unexplained. V and J calls and clone size are copied from that table; D and trimming were computed from the DNA. The sample includes under 150,000 clones, with 80% to 90% observed a single time. About 1.8% of the sample rests with the top ten.

The input for sequencing was PBMCs, taken around atezolizumab (anti-PD-L1) treatment. The clonotype comes from a man aged 60-69 years with urothelial cancer. The chain joins TRBV19 to TRBJ2-1, with a tentative D gene TRBD2 over 6 matching bases. The sequence in DNA is TGTGCCAGTAGTATTCTGCGGGGCGGGCGTGAGCAGTTCTTC. Its translation reads: CASSILRGGREQFF.